Below are 21 T cell receptor beta chains sequenced from a single sample in a study of blood T cell repertoires in COVID-19. The assay was immunoSEQ multiplex PCR, and TCRdb's table has in-frame clones only and misses some. The sample holds around 130,000 clones, 88% seen once. The sample consisted of peripheral blood. These receptor sequences come from a man between 60 and 75 years old with active or convalescent COVID-19.

The V call is TRBV29-1, the J call TRBJ2-3; TRBD2 agrees at 7 bases. Germline assignment: CDR1 SQVTM and CDR2 ANQGSEA. The CDR3 is made up of 14 amino acids. CDR3: CSVRDYISTDTQYF. Written as DNA, the CDR3 is TGCAGTGTCCGGGACTACATTAGCACAGATACGCAGTATTTT.

Worth noting for this clone: Other DNA sequences in the same sample also yield this CDR3. CDR3 in DNA: TGTGCCAGCAGCCCACTAGCGGGAGGGTCCTACAATGAGCAGTTCTTC. This sequence encodes CASSPLAGGSYNEQFF. The J gene is TRBJ2-1, the V gene TRBV3-1 (or the pseudogene TRBV3-2); TRBD2 matches at 13 bases. Germline V gene data show CDR1 as LGHDT and CDR2 as YNNKEL (reference sequence). This CDR3 is 16 amino acids long. V was clipped by 4 bases and J by 1 base; unmatched bases: 1.

The genes are TRBV20-1 and TRBJ2-7; D is unresolved. The length of the CDR3 is 11 residues. Germline V CDR1 and CDR2: DFQATT, SNEGSKA (reference sequence). Trimming took off 4 bases at V and 2 bases at J, with 6 bases between the two ends. The CDR3 loop is CSAKQTYEQYF. CDR3 sequence (DNA): TGCAGTGCTAAACAGACCTACGAGCAGTACTTC.

With respect to this clone: Other DNA variants within this sample encode the same CDR3. V usage is TRBV10-2 and J usage is TRBJ2-3; D remains unclear. Trimming stripped 0 bases from V and 0 bases from J, with 7 bases between. The CDR3 loop spans 15 amino acids. The germline gives CDR1 WSHSY, CDR2 SAAADI. The DNA of the CDR3 is TGCGCCAGCAGTGAGTCCCCGACTAGCACAGATACGCAGTATTTT. Its translation is CASSESPTSTDTQYF.

This rearrangement joins TRBV18 to TRBJ1-2; D is ambiguous. V gave up 0 bases and J gave up 7 bases, with 21 bases separating them. In germline, CDR1 is KGHSH, CDR2 LQKENI. The CDR3 spans 17 residues. The CDR3 is CASSPPGSVVTYSGYTF. CDR3 bases: TGTGCCAGCTCACCACCGGGTAGTGTTGTGACATACTCTGGCTACACCTTC.

The rearrangement links TRBV6-5 to TRBJ1-1, with D possibly matching TRBD1 (5 bases). The CDR3 consists of 15 residues. V was trimmed by 8 bases and J by 0 bases, leaving 16 bases between them. Germline V CDR1 and CDR2: MNHEY, SVGAGI. The DNA of the CDR3 is TGTGCCAGCGCACGGAGGGGCCGACTGAACACTGAAGCTTTCTTT. Translating gives CASARRGRLNTEAFF.

The rearrangement uses TRBV6-1 and TRBJ2-1; D is possibly TRBD1 (6 bases). The ends were cut back, 0 bases at V and 8 bases at J, with 14 bases in the middle. Germline CDR1 and CDR2: MNHNS and SASEGT. The CDR3 spans 15 residues. In nucleotides, the CDR3 is TGTGCCAGCAGTGAAGCGGGACACCAATTCGATGAGCAGTTCTTC. This encodes CASSEAGHQFDEQFF.

CDR3 coding DNA: TGTGCCAGCAGCTCAACCTACGACAGGGCCTCTGGAAACACCATATATTTT. Amino acid sequence: CASSSTYDRASGNTIYF. The chain links TRBV5-6 to TRBJ1-3; TRBD1 matches at 7 bases. Germline assignment: CDR1 SGHDT and CDR2 YYEEEE. The CDR3 consists of 17 residues. J was trimmed by 0 bases and V by 3 bases; bases with no gene match: 9.

This clone was counted a few times. The CDR3 nucleotides are TGTGCCAGCAGCTTGGAGGGTGGGAGTCCGAGGCCCCAGCATTTT. Translated: CASSLEGGSPRPQHF. This sequence joins TRBV5-8 and TRBJ1-5, with D hard to call. The CDR3 has 15 residues. Deletions cut 0 bases from V and 9 bases from J, with 16 bases between. CDR1 and CDR2 from the germline V gene are SGHTS and YDEGEE.

The CDR3 loop reads CSASASGLINQPQHF. The CDR3 DNA sequence: TGCAGTGCTAGTGCCTCAGGACTGATCAATCAGCCCCAGCATTTT. The V call is TRBV20-1, the J call TRBJ1-5; D not certain. The CDR3 totals 15 residues. Germline loops: CDR1 DFQATT, CDR2 SNEGSKA (reference sequence). The V gene lost 3 bases and the J gene lost 3 bases, with 15 bases spanning the gap.

This chain links TRBV6-4 with TRBJ1-2; 9 bases line up with TRBD1. The germline V gene encodes CDR1 MRHNA and CDR2 SNTAGT. CDR3 size: 13 residues. Trimming cost V 6 bases and J 5 bases; bases outside gene matches: 4. The CDR3 sequence: CASRMTGGYGYTF. CDR3 DNA: TGTGCCAGCAGGATGACAGGGGGATATGGCTACACCTTC.

The chain employs TRBV4-2 and TRBJ2-7; no definite D call. The CDR3 contains 11 residues. Looked up from germline, CDR1 is LGHNA and CDR2 is YNFKEQ. The V gene lost 2 bases and the J gene lost 6 bases, with 5 bases spanning the gap. The DNA for the CDR3 is TGTGCCAGCAGCCAAAACACCGAGCAGTACTTC. It is translated as CASSQNTEQYF.

This chain's CDR3 is CASSFRGQGAYEQYF. The CDR3 region has the DNA TGTGCCAGTAGTTTTCGAGGACAGGGGGCCTACGAGCAGTACTTC. The genes are TRBV19 and TRBJ2-7; the match to TRBD1 covers 10 bases. V lost 5 bases and J lost 2; bases outside the gene matches: 6. The CDR3 spans 15 residues. The germline V gene encodes CDR1 LNHDA and CDR2 SQIVND (reference sequence).

In regard to this clone: One junction end disagrees with the germline gene, perhaps due to a read error. The chain recombines TRBV7-7 with TRBJ2-1, with 8 bases aligning to TRBD2. This CDR3 is built from 17 residues. Germline CDR1 reads SSHAT; CDR2 reads FNYEAQ (reference sequence). CDR3 protein: CASSLSQRESSYNEQFF. In DNA form, the CDR3 reads TGTGCTAGCAGCCTGAGTCAGCGGGAGAGCTCCTACAATGAGCAGTTCTTC.

The rearrangement joins TRBV20-1 to TRBJ2-1; the D is unclear. Trimming stripped 3 bases from V and 6 bases from J, with 6 bases between. The CDR3 has 11 residues. The germline V gene encodes CDR1 DFQATT and CDR2 SNEGSKA (reference sequence). The CDR3 nucleotides read TGCAGTGCTAGGAGTGTCAATGAGCAGTTCTTC. Translating it yields CSARSVNEQFF.

This clone was counted once. The V and J genes are TRBV18 and TRBJ2-7; TRBD1 aligns across 9 bases. The V gene's germline CDR1 is KGHSH and CDR2 LQKENI. This CDR3 region has 15 residues. The V segment lost 5 bases and the J segment 0 bases; nucleotides outside the gene matches: 5. The CDR3 DNA follows: TGTGCCAGCTCAATCGGGACAGGGAGCTCCTACGAGCAGTACTTC. It specifies CASSIGTGSSYEQYF.

The chain carries TRBV6-5 and TRBJ2-6; tentatively, D is TRBD1 (6 bases). Germline V gives CDR1 MNHEY, CDR2 SVGAGI. The CDR3 has 15 amino acids. Trimming removed 5 bases at V and 3 bases at J, with 11 bases between. Here the CDR3 reads CASSRRGDGANVLTF. As DNA, the CDR3 is TGTGCCAGCAGTCGCAGGGGCGATGGGGCCAACGTCCTGACTTTC.

This chain links TRBV27 with TRBJ2-2; TRBD1 matches at 10 bases. Trimming cost V 7 bases and J 5 bases; bases outside gene matches: 10. The CDR3 totals 16 residues. Germline CDR1 and CDR2: MNHEY and SMNVEV (reference sequence). In nucleotides, the CDR3 is TGTGCCAGCACCGCCCCGGGGACAGGGGTTACCGGGGAGCTGTTTTTT. Translation gives CASTAPGTGVTGELFF.

The chain has TRBV18 and TRBJ2-5, with D unresolved. CDR1 is KGHSH and CDR2 is LQKENI in the germline V gene. The length of the CDR3 is 13 residues. V shed 0 bases and J shed 1 base, with 3 bases lying between them. CDR3 residues: CASSPPAQETQYF. The DNA for the CDR3 is TGTGCCAGCTCACCACCGGCCCAAGAGACCCAGTACTTC.

This clone was observed a few times. The chain employs TRBV2 and TRBJ2-7; perhaps TRBD1 as D (6 bases). Trimming removed 5 bases from V and 0 bases from J, with 20 bases in between. CDR3 length: 17 amino acids. Germline loops: CDR1 SNHLY, CDR2 FYNNEI. The CDR3 DNA is TGTGCCAGCAGTCTTTCGACAGGTCGACTGAGCTCCTACGAGCAGTACTTC. As protein: CASSLSTGRLSSYEQYF.

In DNA form, the CDR3 reads TGTGCCAGCAGTTCCGGGACAGTCTATCAGCCCCAGCATTTT. It translates to CASSSGTVYQPQHF. V and J are TRBV28 and TRBJ1-5, with 7 nucleotides matching TRBD1. The CDR3 extends over 14 amino acids. Per the germline V gene, CDR1 is MDHEN and CDR2 is SYDVKM. V shed 4 bases and J 5 bases; nucleotides not matched to a gene: 5. Supplemented by reference TRBV28 and TRBJ1-5, the full variable domain reads DVKVTQSSRYLVKRTGEKVFLECVQDMDHENMFWYRQDPGLGLRLIYFSYDVKMKEKGDIPEGYSVSREKKERFSLILESASTNQTSMYLCASSSGTVYQPQHFGDGTRLSIL.